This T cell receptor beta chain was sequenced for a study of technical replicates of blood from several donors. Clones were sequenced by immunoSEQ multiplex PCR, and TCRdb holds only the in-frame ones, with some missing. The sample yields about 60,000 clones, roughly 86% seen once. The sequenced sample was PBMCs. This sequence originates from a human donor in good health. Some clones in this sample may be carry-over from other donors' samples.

CDR3 in DNA: TGTGCCAGCGATTCGGGTTTAGATGGCTACACCTTC. This translates into CASDSGLDGYTF. V and J are TRBV2 and TRBJ1-2; no clear D. Germline CDR1 reads SNHLY; CDR2 reads FYNNEI. Trimming stripped 8 bases from V and 6 bases from J, with 13 bases between. This CDR3 is 12 amino acids long.